The 3 T cell receptor beta chains below all came from one sample that was sequenced in a study of response to subunit inactivated influenza vaccine. TCRdb ran MiXCR on the RT-PCR reads and lists one entry per CDR3 protein. The table has around 520,000 distinct CDR3 sequences, approximately 12% seen once. The specimen comprised PBMCs from blood, sampled on the day of vaccination. These receptors all stem from a man in his fifties who received an inactivated influenza vaccine.

The genes are TRBV14 and TRBJ1-1, with unresolved D. Looked up from germline, CDR1 is SGHDN and CDR2 is FVKESK. This CDR3 is 14 amino acids long. Trimming shortened V by 2 bases and J by 8 bases, and 15 bases separated the two germline ends. CDR3 coding DNA: TGTGCCAGCAGCCAATCGGACCGGTCCTGGGAAGCTTTCTTT. Translated, it gives CASSQSDRSWEAFF. The variable domain in full, completed from reference TRBV14 and TRBJ1-1, reads EAGVTQFPSHSVIEKGQTVTLRCDPISGHDNLYWYRRVMGKEIKFLLHFVKESKQDESGMPNNRFLAERTGGTYSTLKVQPAELEDSGVYFCASSQSDRSWEAFFGQGTRLTVV.

This clonotype turned up a few times. J is TRBJ2-7 and V is TRBV3-1, with 14 bases fitting TRBD2. Per germline, CDR1 LGHDT and CDR2 YNNKEL (reference sequence). Losses at the gene ends were 2 bases for V and 0 bases for J; bases not matched to a gene: 9. The CDR3 extends over 19 amino acids. CDR3 sequence: CASSQIRWGLAGVSYEQYF. The CDR3 nucleotides read TGTGCCAGCAGCCAAATCCGCTGGGGACTAGCGGGAGTCTCCTACGAGCAGTACTTC.

This clonotype was observed a few times. This CDR3 is CASSYRTGGAYEQYF. Here the CDR3 DNA reads TGTGCCAGCAGTTACCGGACAGGGGGGGCCTACGAGCAGTACTTC. This chain uses TRBV6-5 with TRBJ2-7; 10 nucleotides align to TRBD1. Per germline, CDR1 MNHEY and CDR2 SVGAGI. V lost 2 bases, J lost 2 bases, and 3 bases stayed unmatched. This CDR3 contains 15 residues.